Sequencing of this T cell receptor beta chain was carried out in a study of cytomegalovirus exposure and HLA in healthy donors (dated by TCRdb to the late 2010s). The study in broad terms: An earlier analysis of some 620 of the donors reported about 260 Gb of sequence data and around 110 million unique TCR beta sequences obtained from about 170 million T cells. Roughly 300 gigabases of sequencing data and 78 million or so unique TCR sequences were included in an early release covering 550 to 650 HLA-typed donors. Among the approximately 420 genotyped donors, approximately 81% belonged to the genetic ancestry cluster associated with self-reported Caucasian donors. The study aimed to test whether cataloging public T cell receptors could reveal signatures of past pathogen exposure. Using immunosequencing, the study profiled T cell repertoires from about 610 subjects and related those repertoires to cytomegalovirus serostatus. In addition to the first cohort of several hundred subjects, a separate validation cohort of 100 to 150 different subjects was used. The study combined high-throughput TCR immunosequencing, statistical association of individual TCRs with disease status, and machine learning to predict cytomegalovirus infection status. A later analysis re-examined previously published TCR beta repertoires from more than 600 donors and added high-resolution HLA genotyping to investigate patterns of TCR occurrence. In the later analysis, no new phenotypic data were used to find candidate immune exposures; instead, reliance was placed on TCR beta sequences and their occurrence across donors. An earlier analysis of 587 of the donors used high-throughput TCR beta sequencing to judge whether each TCR beta V gene segment behaved as functional or pseudogenic. Donor age, sex, ethnicity and CMV serostatus were compiled together with the repertoire data. Genome-wide SNP genotypes for about 60% of the roughly 700 donors were used in a later genetic analysis, which treated that subset as a discovery cohort. All discovery cohort repertoires had been generated using a single sequencing platform. HLA typing covered class I and class II loci at four-digit resolution. The number of typed donors differed by locus: 629-630 for A, B, C, DRB1 and DQB1; 500 to 550 for DQA1; over 600 for DPA1; and approximately 450 for DPB1. A few DR-DQ haplotypes were treated as single units for association and clustering because of strong linkage in the cohort. Across 398 genotyped donors of the cohort, an average of roughly 250,000 unique TCR beta nucleotide sequences per donor were sequenced, and approximately 17% of those sequences were non-productive. Broader findings and caveats from the paper: A cluster of highly shared sequence variants was judged likely to represent a technical artifact of the sequencing pipeline. For the cohort, immune exposure information was limited to CMV serostatus. The 87-base-pair reads could not distinguish some IMGT-functional V segments, including TRBV6-2 and TRBV6-3, so those segments were excluded. Most CMV-associated TCR beta chains appeared to be HLA-restricted in a later analysis, and the HLA associations seemed to be driven largely by CMV exposure. In both the original and validation cohorts, the classifier was reported to diagnose cytomegalovirus status with high specificity and sensitivity. Because counts were too low, roughly 17 rarely observed V segments, including chromosome 9 orphons, were left out of the earlier analysis of roughly 600 of the donors. It was suggested by the authors that the approach could potentially be generalized to other disease states and immunological phenotypes. Compared with equally common non-associated chains, HLA-associated TCR beta chains in a later analysis were more clonally expanded and had lower generation probabilities. In a later analysis, around 17,000 TCR beta sequences were associated with specific HLA alleles at a false discovery rate of 0.05. Strong co-occurrence of HLA alleles, especially DR and DQ, made assigning TCR associations to individual alleles difficult. Correlated functional status among segregating V segments might be attributable to linkage disequilibrium, but an unknown experimental factor could not be ruled out. A later analysis found that TCR association rates varied across HLA loci, with DRB1 alleles showing the most associated TCRs and HLA-C alleles the fewest. The study listed approximately 150 TCR beta chains as associated with cytomegalovirus. This cohort had only TCR beta chains sequenced, and the lack of alpha or paired-chain data limited which features could be detected. In an earlier analysis of 500 to 650 of the donors, most TCR beta V segments appeared in productive rearrangements about 87% or about 30% of the time, broadly matching IMGT annotations. A further reported finding was that TCR beta sequences accurately predicted the HLA-A and HLA-B alleles for most subjects in the first cohort. Because HLA typing was unavailable for some donors at each locus, only the typed subset was used in association tests. While some public TCRs were present in many individuals, most TCR sequences turned up only very rarely across donors. A later analysis reported that several top co-occurrence clusters appeared linked to parvovirus B19, influenza, CMV and Epstein-Barr virus. In vitro tests confirmed that a few of the cytomegalovirus-associated TCR beta chains recognize cytomegalovirus antigens. The presence/absence analyses assumed that sequencing depth was roughly uniform across donors, and that assumption may not be true. V-gene and J-gene trimming of TCR beta chains was associated with a missense DCLRE1C variant in a later genetic analysis, and the association was replicated in an independent cohort. A later genetic analysis reported fewer N-insertions in productive TCRs among donors in an Asian-associated ancestry cluster than the roughly 700-donor mean.

From V the trimming removes 5 bases and from J it removes 8 bases, while the gene matches leave 11 bases of the junction unaccounted for. The CDR3 sequence holds 14 residues, the cysteine and phenylalanine included. The sequence is cut down to CDR3 DNA, 42 bases in frame from base 1. The germline V gene (reference sequence) gives CDR1 as LNHNV and CDR2 as YYDKDF. A word on this clone: The target of this receptor is not known. Per-base quality was not reported, and no clone a single base away is much larger than it.

The cohort consisted of hundreds of healthy bone marrow donors. All cohort members were sampled while nominally healthy, although unrecorded immune exposures were likely present. The donor was CMV seronegative and belonged to the group of more than 300 seronegative cohort members. Each donor provided a peripheral blood sample, and peripheral blood mononuclear cells were used for TCR beta sequencing. The Qiagen DNeasy Blood Extraction Kit was used to extract genomic DNA from the blood cell samples. Library prep was done by the immunoSEQ multiplex PCR assay. For the multiplex PCR, a mixture combining 60 forward primers for TCR Vbeta segments and 13 reverse primers for TCR Jbeta segments was used. A multiplex PCR assay on genomic DNA amplified the CDR3 region of rearranged TCR beta genes. The Illumina HiSeq System was used to sequence the amplified TCR beta libraries as 87-base-pair reads. The study's own analysis went as follows. Across the 500 to 750 repertoires, a later analysis counted roughly 77 million unique TCR beta chains, roughly 11 million of which were shared by at least two donors. A nearest-neighbor algorithm error-corrected the raw reads and collapsed the reads into unique sequences, merging closely related sequences to remove PCR and sequencing errors. Alignment of CDR3 sequences to IMGT reference sequences was used to assign V, D and J gene segments. Each retained sequence needed at least a six-nucleotide match to both a V gene segment and a J gene segment. Rearrangements were classified as productive when the CDR3 lacked stop codons and remained in frame with V and J, and all other rearrangements were classified as non-productive. Following IMGT convention, CDR3 was defined as the stretch from the second conserved V-encoded cysteine to the conserved J-encoded phenylalanine. Sequences without an unambiguous match to a single V gene segment were excluded from the earlier analysis of a few hundred of the donors. An earlier analysis of several hundred of the donors called V segments functional above 56.7% productive rearrangements and segregating when the between-donor standard deviation exceeded 5%. A statistical classification framework was built for diagnosing cytomegalovirus status from the catalog of TCR beta chain sequences. In a later analysis, V and J genes were assigned by comparing TCR nucleotide sequences against IMGT/GENE-DB human TR gene sequences. Using the TCRdist pipeline, a later analysis assigned CDR3 sequences along with most-parsimonious VDJ recombination scenarios. In a later analysis, each TCR beta chain was defined by its CDR3 amino acid sequence together with its V-gene family, and reads lacking a unique V-gene family were excluded. In a later analysis, a few hundred highly shared, low-generation-probability nucleotide sequences were removed to address suspected cross-contamination and a sequencing artifact. For each public chain, a later analysis derived a clonal expansion index from normalized ranks of inferred template counts within each repertoire. In a later analysis, generation probabilities were computed using a VDJ recombination model fitted to out-of-frame rearrangements, and the results were checked against IGoR. A later analysis scored TCR-TCR, TCR-HLA and TCR-CMV co-occurrence with hypergeometric tests, applying a repertoire-size bias correction to TCR pairs. In a later analysis, false discovery rates were estimated by permuting HLA or CMV assignments 20 times. In a later analysis, co-occurring TCRs were grouped with DBSCAN, and TCRdist sequence similarity was added when clustering was performed within HLA-allele-positive subsets. For co-occurrence clustering, repertoires with fewer than 30,000 or more than 120,000 public chains were excluded, along with five or six repertoires with anomalous nucleotide sharing. Here the immuneACCESS table is served through TCRdb, limited to in-frame sequences with V and J called. Missing clones are a known gap in these copies; in checked studies unresolved V genes cover under half, and the rest lacks a known reason. Clonal size and the V and J genes are those of that table, whereas D and trimming came from the DNA. The sample table contains about 130,000 clones; only one count was recorded for about 80% of them. Roughly 5.7% of the sample belongs to the ten largest clones.

The V and J genes are TRBV15 and TRBJ1-1; 7 bases in the junction line up with TRBD1. The sample consisted of PBMCs. The clonotype comes from a man aged 25 to 45 in good health and CMV-seronegative. The DNA sequence reads TGTGCCACCAGCGGCACAGGGGTCGTTTACGAAGCTTTCTTT. This translates into CATSGTGVVYEAFF. Reference TRBV15 and TRBJ1-1 proteins supply the regions before and after the CDR3; the full variable domain is: DAMVIQNPRYQVTQFGKPVTLSCSQTLNHNVMYWYQQKSSQAPKLLFHYYDKDFNNEADTPDNFQSRRPNTSFCFLDIRSPGLGDTAMYLCATSGTGVVYEAFFGQGTRLTVV.